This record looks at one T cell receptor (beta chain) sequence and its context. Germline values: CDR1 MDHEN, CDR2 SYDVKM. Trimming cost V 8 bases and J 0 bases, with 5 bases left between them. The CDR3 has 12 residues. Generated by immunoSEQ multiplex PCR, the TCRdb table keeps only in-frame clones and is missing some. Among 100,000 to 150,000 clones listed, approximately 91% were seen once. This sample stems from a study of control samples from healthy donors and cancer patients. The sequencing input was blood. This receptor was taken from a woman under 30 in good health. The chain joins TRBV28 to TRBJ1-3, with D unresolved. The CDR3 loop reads CASGDSGNTIYF. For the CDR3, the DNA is TGTGCCAGCGGTGACTCTGGAAACACCATATATTTT.